This T cell receptor (beta chain) was found in a study of OX40 agonist ivuxolimab in advanced cancers. Turning to the study itself: Antecedent anti-PD-1, anti-PD-L1 or anti-CTLA-4 therapy was permissible, with roughly 40% having received some. A partial response was reached by three patients: one with hepatocellular carcinoma and two with cutaneous melanoma. Study-level results: Among patients with partial responses at 0.1-3.0 mg/kg, clonal expansion was among the lowest.

Germline assignment: CDR1 MNHNS and CDR2 SASEGT. The V and J ends lost 2 bases and 7 bases respectively, with 17 bases between them. The CDR3 length is 16 residues. Concerning this clone: Its antigen is as yet unknown.

Only in-frame clones appear in the TCRdb table, and some are missing; sequencing was by immunoSEQ multiplex PCR. This sample has 50,000 to 65,000 clones; 85% to 90% occur once, and the top ten carry 0.7% to 0.95%. The rearrangement joins TRBV6-1 to TRBJ1-4; D unclear. This material consisted of CD4+ or CD8+ T cells sorted from blood, taken in a trial of the OX40 agonist ivuxolimab. The sequence was collected from an adult with an advanced solid tumor such as melanoma, head and neck, liver or kidney cancer. DNA for the CDR3: TGTGCCAGCAGTGAATCCCCCCGGGCAACACGTGAAAAACTGTTTTTT. Its protein product is CASSESPRATREKLFF.